This passage covers 17 T cell receptor beta chains from one sample sequenced in a study of CD8 T cells in ankylosing spondylitis. Whole-study results and caveats: The study identified a TCR beta motif of roughly eight highly homologous variants that appeared characteristic of ankylosing spondylitis blood.

No antigen has been identified for these receptors. TCRdb reprocessed the 5' RACE reads with MiXCR, giving one entry per CDR3 protein. The sample has about 540,000 distinct CDR3 sequences; roughly an eighth are singletons. Material: blood, either unsorted or a sorted T cell fraction (not recorded which). The receptors derive from a male donor with ankylosing spondylitis.

The chain employs TRBV6-1 and TRBJ2-1, with D possibly called TRBD1 or TRBD2 (5 bases each). The CDR3 runs 13 residues. V was pared by 4 bases and J by 9 bases, with 13 bases between. Germline V lookup: CDR1 MNHNS, CDR2 SASEGT. The CDR3 here is CASSAAGAGEQFF. As DNA, the CDR3 is TGTGCCAGCAGTGCGGCCGGGGCCGGTGAGCAGTTCTTC.

This clonotype was picked up a small number of times. The chain uses TRBV20-1 and TRBJ2-1; 9 nucleotides line up with TRBD2. The CDR3 covers 14 residues. V lost 2 bases and J lost 4; bases outside the gene matches: 3. Germline lookup yields CDR1 DFQATT and CDR2 SNEGSKA (reference sequence). DNA for the CDR3: TGCAGTGCTAGACTAGCGGGGTTATACAATGAGCAGTTCTTC. Amino acid sequence: CSARLAGLYNEQFF.

This clonotype turned up a few times. The chain joins TRBV3-1 to TRBJ2-7; D not certain. V lost 2 bases, J lost 0 bases, and 8 bases lay in between. This CDR3 is 14 amino acids long. Germline V lookup: CDR1 LGHDT, CDR2 YNNKEL (reference sequence). In nucleotides, the CDR3 is TGTGCCAGCAGCCAAAGCTGGACCTCCTACGAGCAGTACGTC. This sequence encodes CASSQSWTSYEQYV.

V is TRBV20-1 and J is TRBJ2-7, with D hard to call. Trimming pared 3 bases from V and 6 bases from J, leaving 15 bases between. CDR3 length equals 13 residues. Germline V gives CDR1 DFQATT, CDR2 SNEGSKA (reference sequence). This CDR3 is CSASPNGQTEQYF. The CDR3 DNA reads as TGCAGTGCTAGCCCTAATGGCCAGACCGAGCAGTACTTC.

This clonotype was picked up a small number of times. The genes are TRBV29-1 and TRBJ2-3; TRBD2 agrees at 14 bases. V shed 6 bases, J shed 14 bases, and the junction held 7 bases outside the gene matches. This CDR3 comprises 12 residues. Germline-derived CDR1 and CDR2 are SQVTM and ANQGSEA. The CDR3 sequence is CSVPGLAGAVYF. For the CDR3, the DNA is TGCAGCGTCCCGGGACTAGCGGGAGCTGTGTATTTT.

This clonotype showed up just a few times. J is TRBJ2-4 and V is TRBV11-2; TRBD2 matches at 9 bases. Germline V gene lookup returns CDR1 SGHAT and CDR2 FQNNGV. This CDR3 contains 17 residues. J was trimmed by 8 bases and V by 0 bases; bases with no gene match: 11. CDR3 protein: CASSLEIAGALGHIQYF. CDR3 DNA sequence: TGTGCCAGCAGCTTAGAGATAGCGGGAGCTCTAGGACACATTCAGTACTTC.

Comment on this clonotype: Compared with germline, one end of the junction differs, possibly owing to a read error. The CDR3 coding sequence is TGTCCCAGCTCACCACCGGTGGCTAGCGGGGAGCAGTTCTTC. It codes for CPSSPPVASGEQFF. This chain links TRBV18 with TRBJ2-1; TRBD2 agrees at 8 bases. The CDR3 consists of 14 residues. CDR1 is KGHSH and CDR2 is LQKENI in the germline V gene.

This clonotype showed up just a few times. The rearrangement links TRBV5-1 to TRBJ1-1, with TRBD1 as a possible D gene (5 bases). V gave up 7 bases and J gave up 5 bases, with 18 bases separating them. The CDR3 spans 14 residues. Looked up from germline, CDR1 is SGHRS and CDR2 is YFSETQ. The CDR3 DNA follows: TGCGCCAGCGGCCGCCGGGGGGAGAGGACTGAAGCTTTCTTT. Translating gives CASGRRGERTEAFF.

This clonotype was seen more than once but under ten times. The chain joins TRBV7-9 to TRBJ2-3; TRBD1 matches 7 bases. After removal of 5 bases from V and 2 bases from J, the junction contained 7 bases not matched to a gene. The CDR3 is 15 residues long. Looked up from germline, CDR1 is SEHNR and CDR2 is FQNEAQ (reference sequence). The CDR3 spells CASSTSRGNTDTQYF. Written as DNA, the CDR3 is TGTGCCAGCAGCACCAGCAGGGGGAACACAGATACGCAGTATTTT.

The chain carries TRBV2 and TRBJ1-2; 10 bases line up with TRBD1. This CDR3 has 13 residues. Germline V CDR1 and CDR2: SNHLY, FYNNEI. V gave up 8 bases and J gave up 7 bases; unmatched junction bases: 7. The CDR3 region has the DNA TGTGCCAGCGGGCCGGGACAGGGGTTTGGCTACACCTTC. It is translated as CASGPGQGFGYTF.

This rearrangement joins TRBV5-1 to TRBJ2-5; TRBD2 might be the D (6 bases). This CDR3 comprises 15 residues. The germline gives CDR1 SGHRS, CDR2 YFSETQ. Trimming removed 4 bases from V and 1 base from J, with 14 bases in between. The CDR3 reads CASSDERRAQETQYF. In DNA form, the CDR3 reads TGCGCCAGCAGCGATGAGCGGAGGGCCCAAGAGACCCAGTACTTC.

This clonotype was detected a few times. The V and J genes are TRBV28 and TRBJ2-3; D unresolved. The V gene lost 6 bases and the J gene lost 11 bases, with 12 bases spanning the gap. The CDR3 sequence is 11 residues long. Germline V gene lookup returns CDR1 MDHEN and CDR2 SYDVKM. The DNA for the CDR3 is TGTGCCAGCAGCCCCCACTGGTTGCAGTATTTT. It yields the protein CASSPHWLQYF.

The gene calls are TRBV7-9 and TRBJ2-3; 7 bases line up with TRBD2. Germline V gene sequence: CDR1 SEHNR, CDR2 FQNEAQ (reference sequence). V was pared by 5 bases and J by 6 bases, with 14 bases of the junction left unmatched. The length of the CDR3 is 16 residues. The CDR3 DNA reads TGTGCCAGCAGCCATACGGGGCCAACACTAGCGGATACGCAGTATTTT. It specifies CASSHTGPTLADTQYF.

The rearrangement links TRBV20-1 to TRBJ2-5, with a possible D match to TRBD1 (7 bases). CDR3 size: 15 residues. The V end was cut by 1 base, the J end by 4 bases, with 16 bases between. CDR1 and CDR2 from the germline V gene are DFQATT and SNEGSKA (reference sequence). CDR3 loop: CSARAGDRVRETQYF. The CDR3 DNA sequence: TGCAGTGCTAGAGCGGGAGACAGGGTCCGAGAGACCCAGTACTTC.

There are a few counts of this clonotype. The chain recombines TRBV5-6 with TRBJ2-7; D remains ambiguous. CDR3 length: 12 amino acids. V gave up 4 bases and J gave up 6 bases, with 11 bases separating them. Germline V gene lookup returns CDR1 SGHDT and CDR2 YYEEEE. CDR3 in amino acids: CASSNPPGEQYF. The CDR3 DNA sequence: TGTGCCAGCAGCAACCCCCCGGGCGAGCAGTACTTC.

This clonotype was recorded once. The V gene is TRBV20-1, the J gene TRBJ2-7; D is uncertain. The CDR3 sequence is 14 residues long. The germline V and J ends were trimmed by 0 bases and 3 bases, with 12 bases remaining between them. Germline V lookup: CDR1 DFQATT, CDR2 SNEGSKA (reference sequence). The CDR3 spells CSAREGMVYYEQYF. CDR3 bases: TGCAGTGCTAGAGAAGGCATGGTCTACTACGAGCAGTACTTC.

The J gene is TRBJ2-1, the V gene TRBV28, with 8 bases lining up with TRBD1. CDR1 is MDHEN, CDR2 SYDVKM, per germline. V trimming: 1 base; J trimming: 4 bases; junction bases outside the gene matches: 3. The CDR3 consists of 15 residues. CDR3 nucleotides: TGTGCCAGCAGTTTATTGGGACAGGAATACAATGAGCAGTTCTTC. Its protein is CASSLLGQEYNEQFF.